This note documents a single TCR beta chain sequence. Trimming pared 3 bases from V and 1 base from J, leaving 10 bases between. The CDR3 loop spans 14 amino acids. Looked up from germline, CDR1 is SGHRS and CDR2 is YFSETQ. The data are from a study of OX40 agonist ivuxolimab in advanced cancers. The data were produced by immunoSEQ multiplex PCR, yet TCRdb's version contains in-frame clones alone and is incomplete. The sample contains 60,000 to 75,000 clones, 75% to 85% of which appear only once. This chain uses TRBV5-1 with TRBJ1-2; D perhaps matches TRBD1 (5 bases). Sequenced here: CD4+ or CD8+ T cells sorted from blood, sampled in a trial of the OX40 agonist ivuxolimab. The receptor's source is an adult with an advanced solid tumor such as melanoma, head and neck, liver or kidney cancer. CDR3 in amino acids: CASSSTQGNYGYTF. CDR3 nucleotides: TGCGCCAGCAGCTCGACCCAGGGTAACTATGGCTACACCTTC.